The 22 T cell receptor beta chains given below trace back to one sample, sequenced in a study of a mutant IDH1 vaccine in newly diagnosed glioma. Assay used: immunoSEQ multiplex PCR; TCRdb lists only in-frame clones, some missing. The table records around 100,000 clones, around 92% of them present only once. These receptors are not linked to any known antigen. Time point here: week 47, end of study. Each vaccine dose was 300 ug of mutant IDH1 20-mer peptide, with topical imiquimod. The source was PBMCs, collected from a glioma patient whose treatment included an IDH1 peptide vaccine. The receptor source for this set is a woman between 50 and 59 years old with glioma.

This chain links TRBV21-1 with TRBJ2-3. TRBV21-1 is reported as a pseudogene. CDR3 length: 14 amino acids. The CDR3 protein is CASSKLGITDTQYF. The CDR3 region has the DNA TGTGCCAGCAGCAAACTAGGGATCACAGATACGCAGTATTTT.

The gene calls are TRBV10-3 and TRBJ1-2; 9 bases match TRBD1. In germline, CDR1 is ENHRY, CDR2 SYGVKD. This CDR3 has 13 residues. With V trimmed by 4 bases and J by 5 bases, 2 bases remained unmatched. This CDR3 reads CAISVDRGYGYTF. In DNA, the CDR3 is TGTGCCATCAGTGTGGACAGGGGATATGGCTACACCTTC.

This chain connects TRBV7-3 to TRBJ2-3; D is possibly TRBD2 (6 bases). Per the germline V gene, CDR1 is SGHTA and CDR2 is FQGTGA. The CDR3 is 13 amino acids. V dropped 5 bases and J dropped 6 bases, with 12 bases sitting between them. This CDR3 reads CASSLDYRDTQYF. CDR3 DNA: TGTGCCAGCAGCCTGGACTACCGGGATACGCAGTATTTT.

The genes are TRBV6-5 and TRBJ1-1; D remains unclear. This CDR3 has 16 residues. Germline values: CDR1 MNHEY, CDR2 SVGAGI. Trimming pared 0 bases from V and 0 bases from J, leaving 11 bases between. CDR3 residues: CASSYSLGQLNTEAFF. CDR3 sequence (DNA): TGTGCCAGCAGTTACTCCTTGGGCCAACTGAACACTGAAGCTTTCTTT.

CDR3 in DNA: TGTGCCAGCAGTCCAACCCGTGGACAGCCTAGCTCCTACGAGCAGTACTTC. Translated: CASSPTRGQPSSYEQYF. The chain couples TRBV27 to TRBJ2-7, with D possibly matching TRBD1 (6 bases). Per the germline V gene, CDR1 is MNHEY and CDR2 is SMNVEV (reference sequence). V was shortened by 5 bases and J by 0 bases, with 20 bases between the two germline ends. The CDR3 has 17 amino acids.

CDR3 coding DNA: TGTGCCTGGAGTGGCGGGAGTATGGATACGCAGTATTTT. This gives the protein CAWSGGSMDTQYF. V is TRBV30 and J is TRBJ2-3, with 7 positions matching TRBD2. The CDR3 runs 13 residues. The V gene end was trimmed by 1 base and the J gene end by 6 bases; junction bases not matched to a gene: 4. Germline CDR1 GTSNPN, CDR2 SVGIG (reference sequence).

The gene calls are TRBV9 and TRBJ2-3; D not certain. This CDR3 contains 10 residues. V lost 3 bases, J lost 6 bases, and 2 bases lay in between. Germline V CDR1 and CDR2: SGDLS, YYNGEE. The CDR3 protein is CASSGDTQYF. The CDR3 DNA reads as TGTGCCAGCAGCGGCGATACGCAGTATTTT. The whole variable domain, remainder taken from reference TRBV9 and TRBJ2-3, is DSGVTQTPKHLITATGQRVTLRCSPRSGDLSVYWYQQSLDQGLQFLIQYYNGEERAKGNILERFSAQQFPDLHSELNLSSLELGDSALYFCASSGDTQYFGPGTRLTVL.

The chain has TRBV7-3 and TRBJ1-1; 7 bases map to TRBD1. The germline V gene has CDR1 SGHTA and CDR2 FQGTGA. The CDR3 covers 13 residues. The junction had 5 bases not matched to a gene; V was cut back by 5 bases and J by 5 bases. This chain's CDR3 is CASSLTGRTEAFF. The CDR3 DNA is TGTGCCAGCAGCCTGACAGGGCGGACTGAAGCTTTCTTT.

This clone was seen more than once but under ten times. CDR3 region: CASRNRGRQPQHF. CDR3 bases: TGTGCCAGCAGAAACCGGGGGAGGCAGCCCCAGCATTTT. This chain connects TRBV2 to TRBJ1-5; tentative D call: TRBD1 (5 bases). The CDR3 contains 13 residues. Per the germline V gene, CDR1 is SNHLY and CDR2 is FYNNEI. V was clipped by 6 bases and J by 7 bases, with 13 bases between them.

The chain carries TRBV10-2 and TRBJ2-1; 14 positions match TRBD2. The length of the CDR3 is 22 residues. J gave up 4 bases and V 8 bases, and 25 bases lay outside the gene matches. Germline V CDR1 and CDR2: WSHSY, SAAADI. The chain's CDR3 is CASGGRKAPGLAGAGGYNEQFF. The CDR3 DNA sequence: TGCGCCAGCGGCGGAAGGAAGGCCCCGGGACTAGCGGGAGCTGGGGGATACAATGAGCAGTTCTTC.

This clone was observed once. The DNA of the CDR3 is TGCAGCGTTGAAACCGGGACAGGGGGGTACTATGGCTACACCTTC. It yields the protein CSVETGTGGYYGYTF. The chain couples TRBV29-1 to TRBJ1-2; 11 bases fit TRBD1. The CDR3 covers 15 residues. V shed 2 bases, J shed 3 bases, and the junction held 5 bases outside the gene matches. CDR1 is SQVTM and CDR2 is ANQGSEA in the germline V gene. Looking up the rest from reference TRBV29-1 and TRBJ1-2 gives the full variable domain: SAVISQKPSRDICQRGTSLTIQCQVDSQVTMMFWYRQQPGQSLTLIATANQGSEATYESGFVIDKFPISRPNLTFSTLTVSNMSPEDSSIYLCSVETGTGGYYGYTFGSGTRLTVV.

The chain links TRBV29-1 to TRBJ2-1; 11 bases are a match to TRBD2. Germline CDR1 and CDR2: SQVTM and ANQGSEA. J gave up 6 bases and V 6 bases, and 10 bases lay outside the gene matches. This CDR3 has 15 amino acids. The CDR3 loop reads CSVVRGTSGGNEQFF. In nucleotides, the CDR3 is TGCAGCGTGGTCCGCGGGACTAGCGGTGGCAATGAGCAGTTCTTC.

V is TRBV6-6 and J is TRBJ2-5, with D unresolved. This CDR3 contains 14 residues. Germline CDR1 is MNHNY and CDR2 is SVGAGI (reference sequence). V lost 0 bases, J lost 5 bases, and 10 bases lay in between. The CDR3 DNA reads TGTGCCAGCAGTTACTCGAATGGCCGTGAGACCCAGTACTTC. Protein product: CASSYSNGRETQYF.

Worth noting for this clone: No conserved phenylalanine or tryptophan is present at the end of the CDR3, so a read error is the likely explanation. This chain links TRBV10-1 with TRBJ2-2; 8 bases are a match to TRBD2. V trimming: 3 bases; J trimming: 0 bases; junction bases outside the gene matches: 6. CDR1 and CDR2 (germline): WNHNN, SYGVQD (reference sequence). This CDR3 is 17 amino acids long. DNA for the CDR3: TGCGCCAGCAGTGACTATGAACTAGCGGCGAACACCGGGGAGCTGTTTTCT. As protein: CASSDYELAANTGELFS.

This clone was counted a single time. The CDR3 bases are TGTGCCAGCGGCCCTAGCGGGAGGCTTAGCACAGATACGCAGTATTTT. It specifies CASGPSGRLSTDTQYF. V is TRBV6-6 and J is TRBJ2-3; 11 bases fit TRBD2. The trim removed 8 bases at V and 0 bases at J, leaving 7 bases unmatched. The CDR3 is 16 amino acids. CDR1 and CDR2 from the germline V gene are MNHNY and SVGAGI (reference sequence).

The chain links TRBV12-5 to TRBJ2-7; 10 bases map to TRBD1. CDR1 and CDR2 (germline): LGHNT, FRNRAP. V lost 4 bases, J lost 6 bases, and 3 bases stayed unmatched. The CDR3 runs 13 residues. The CDR3 nucleotides are TGTGCTAGTGGTTGGGACAGGGGATCCGAGCAGTACTTC. This encodes CASGWDRGSEQYF.

In this sample, this clone turned up once. The rearrangement links TRBV9 to TRBJ2-2; 11 positions match TRBD2. With 4 bases clipped from V and 4 bases from J, the junction kept 12 bases outside the gene matches. Looked up from germline, CDR1 is SGDLS and CDR2 is YYNGEE. The CDR3 has 18 residues. The chain's CDR3 is CASSTLGGLAGGTGELFF. In DNA, the CDR3 is TGTGCCAGCAGCACTCTCGGTGGGCTAGCGGGAGGCACCGGGGAGCTGTTTTTT. The full variable domain, in which reference TRBV9 and TRBJ2-2 provide the parts outside the CDR3, is DSGVTQTPKHLITATGQRVTLRCSPRSGDLSVYWYQQSLDQGLQFLIQYYNGEERAKGNILERFSAQQFPDLHSELNLSSLELGDSALYFCASSTLGGLAGGTGELFFGEGSRLTVL.

The genes are TRBV11-2 and TRBJ2-7; D may be TRBD1 (5 bases). V lost 6 bases and J 1 base, leaving 10 bases between the germline ends. The germline V gene has CDR1 SGHAT and CDR2 FQNNGV. The CDR3 is 13 amino acids. The CDR3 nucleotides are TGTGCCAGCAGATTCGACAGATCCTACGAGCAGTACTTC. Amino acid sequence: CASRFDRSYEQYF.

V usage is TRBV4-1 and J usage is TRBJ2-7; 7 nucleotides agree with TRBD1. Germline V CDR1 and CDR2: MGHRA, YSYEKL. There are 14 residues in the CDR3. The ends lost 2 bases at V and 3 bases at J; junction bases unmatched: 4. CDR3 residues: CASSQTTGIYEQYF. CDR3 sequence (DNA): TGCGCCAGCAGCCAAACGACAGGGATCTACGAGCAGTACTTC.

The gene calls are TRBV19 and TRBJ1-2; D remains ambiguous. V was trimmed by 5 bases and J by 3 bases, leaving 10 bases between them. Germline V gives CDR1 LNHDA, CDR2 SQIVND (reference sequence). The CDR3 contains 13 residues. The DNA for the CDR3 is TGTGCCAGTAGTCTTAAGGCAGACTATGGCTACACCTTC. Its translation is CASSLKADYGYTF.

The rearrangement links TRBV7-8 to TRBJ1-2, with a weak D call TRBD1 (6 bases). The CDR3 spans 13 residues. Germline loops: CDR1 SGHVS, CDR2 FQNEAQ. Trimming took off 7 bases at V and 7 bases at J, with 16 bases between the two ends. CDR3 region: CASTISIGGGYTF. CDR3 bases: TGTGCCAGCACCATATCAATAGGGGGTGGCTACACCTTC.

The CDR3: CASMQTTGTGADTQYF. In DNA form, the CDR3 reads TGTGCCAGTATGCAGACCACCGGGACAGGGGCAGATACGCAGTATTTT. The J gene is TRBJ2-3, the V gene TRBV19; TRBD1 matches 10 bases. The CDR3 contains 16 residues. J was trimmed by 4 bases and V by 7 bases; bases with no gene match: 11. Germline CDR1 is LNHDA and CDR2 is SQIVND (reference sequence). The full variable domain, in which reference TRBV19 and TRBJ2-3 provide the parts outside the CDR3, is DGGITQSPKYLFRKEGQNVTLSCEQNLNHDAMYWYRQDPGQGLRLIYYSQIVNDFQKGDIAEGYSVSREKKESFPLTVTSAQKNPTAFYLCASMQTTGTGADTQYFGPGTRLTVL.